This is a list of T cell receptor beta chains from one sample in a study of T cell repertoires in aging, cancer and after chemotherapy. TCRdb re-analysed the multiplex PCR reads in MiXCR, keeping a single row per CDR3 protein. The data hold just over 3,000 distinct CDR3 sequences, with under 45% observed a single time. Source material: blood. These receptors all stem from a human donor with a solid tumor. Both conserved end residues are part of each CDR3. D genes are given only for firm matches. Expanded clones get a size class; other rows say once, few or many, or leave the size out.

cdr3_aa: CSATLFSSPYNEQFF
cdr3_nt: TGCAGTGCTACCCTATTCTCTAGCCCCTACAATGAGCAGTTCTTC
j_call: TRBJ2-1
clone_size: NA
cdr3_length: 15
v_call: TRBV20-1
d_call: NA

cdr3_aa: CGTRTGDGGYTF
cdr3_nt: TGCGGAACCCGGACAGGGGATGGCGGCTACACCTTC
j_call: TRBJ1-2
clone_size: few
cdr3_length: 12
v_call: TRBV29-1
d_call: TRBD1

cdr3_aa: CSSSVVGAGETQYF
cdr3_nt: TGCAGCTCATCCGTCGTCGGGGCCGGAGAGACCCAGTACTTC
j_call: TRBJ2-5
clone_size: medium-sized
cdr3_length: 14
v_call: TRBV29-1
d_call: NA

cdr3_aa: CASSLAVSDRDGYTF
cdr3_nt: TGTGCCAGCAGCTTAGCGGTTTCGGACAGGGATGGCTACACCTTC
j_call: TRBJ1-2
clone_size: NA
cdr3_length: 15
v_call: TRBV7-9
d_call: TRBD1

cdr3_aa: CISVSEAPKVGNQPQHF
cdr3_nt: NA
j_call: TRBJ1-5
clone_size: NA
cdr3_length: 17
v_call: TRBV7-5
d_call: NA

cdr3_aa: CSVRLQNTEAFF
cdr3_nt: TGCAGCGTCCGACTCCAGAACACTGAAGCTTTCTTT
j_call: TRBJ1-1
clone_size: few
cdr3_length: 12
v_call: TRBV29-1
d_call: NA

cdr3_aa: CASSLGGTPANYGYTF
cdr3_nt: TGTGCCAGCAGCTTAGGTGGGACACCGGCTAACTATGGCTACACCTTC
j_call: TRBJ1-2
clone_size: NA
cdr3_length: 16
v_call: TRBV7-9
d_call: NA

cdr3_aa: CSASRLAGLYEQYF
cdr3_nt: TGCAGTGCTAGCCGACTAGCGGGGCTTTACGAGCAGTACTTC
j_call: TRBJ2-7
clone_size: once
cdr3_length: 14
v_call: TRBV20-1
d_call: TRBD2

cdr3_aa: CGTRRQGVSGELFF
cdr3_nt: TGTGGCACCCGCCGGCAGGGGGTATCCGGGGAGCTGTTTTTT
j_call: TRBJ2-2
clone_size: NA
cdr3_length: 14
v_call: TRBV27
d_call: TRBD1

cdr3_aa: CASSTGLAGRRQETQYF
cdr3_nt: TGCGCCAGCAGCACGGGACTAGCGGGAAGGCGCCAAGAGACCCAGTACTTC
j_call: TRBJ2-5
clone_size: NA
cdr3_length: 17
v_call: TRBV5-1
d_call: TRBD2

cdr3_aa: CASSFWSGRATGELFF
cdr3_nt: TGTGCCAGCAGCTTTTGGTCCGGGAGAGCCACCGGGGAGCTGTTTTTT
j_call: TRBJ2-2
clone_size: NA
cdr3_length: 16
v_call: TRBV5-6
d_call: NA

cdr3_aa: CASSRTSGINTGELFF
cdr3_nt: TGTGCCAGCAGTCGGACTAGCGGGATTAACACCGGGGAGCTGTTTTTT
j_call: TRBJ2-2
clone_size: few
cdr3_length: 16
v_call: TRBV6-5
d_call: TRBD2

cdr3_aa: CASSAIGLAQETQYF
cdr3_nt: TGTGCCAGCAGTGCCATCGGACTGGCCCAAGAGACCCAGTACTTC
j_call: TRBJ2-5
clone_size: few
cdr3_length: 15
v_call: TRBV6-1
d_call: NA

cdr3_aa: CSARDLGGQGTEQYF
cdr3_nt: TGCAGTGCTAGAGATCTAGGGGGACAGGGGACCGAGCAGTACTTC
j_call: TRBJ2-7
clone_size: NA
cdr3_length: 15
v_call: TRBV20-1
d_call: TRBD1

cdr3_aa: CSVERDRSMNTEAFF
cdr3_nt: TGCAGCGTTGAAAGGGACAGGTCCATGAACACTGAAGCTTTCTTT
j_call: TRBJ1-1
clone_size: few
cdr3_length: 15
v_call: TRBV29-1
d_call: TRBD1

cdr3_aa: CSARDRLAGGYEQYF
cdr3_nt: TGCAGTGCTAGAGACCGACTAGCGGGAGGCTACGAGCAGTACTTC
j_call: TRBJ2-7
clone_size: NA
cdr3_length: 15
v_call: TRBV20-1
d_call: TRBD2

cdr3_aa: CASRYRARGELFF
cdr3_nt: TGTGCCAGCAGATACAGGGCGCGCGGGGAGCTGTTTTTT
j_call: TRBJ2-2
clone_size: NA
cdr3_length: 13
v_call: TRBV12-3/TRBV12-4
d_call: NA

cdr3_aa: CASSQTSGSHPDTQYF
cdr3_nt: TGTGCCAGCAGCCAGACTAGCGGGAGCCACCCGGATACGCAGTATTTT
j_call: TRBJ2-3
clone_size: NA
cdr3_length: 16
v_call: TRBV7-6
d_call: TRBD2

cdr3_aa: CSATPGGIPEQYF
cdr3_nt: TGCAGTGCTACACCGGGAGGGATCCCCGAGCAGTACTTC
j_call: TRBJ2-7
clone_size: few
cdr3_length: 13
v_call: TRBV20-1
d_call: TRBD2

cdr3_aa: CAWSVRGRDTQYF
cdr3_nt: TGTGCCTGGAGTGTGAGGGGGCGGGATACGCAGTATTTT
j_call: TRBJ2-3
clone_size: few
cdr3_length: 13
v_call: TRBV30
d_call: TRBD1

cdr3_aa: CAWSTRGTNQPQHF
cdr3_nt: TGTGCCTGGAGCACCAGGGGTACCAATCAGCCCCAGCATTTT
j_call: TRBJ1-5
clone_size: few
cdr3_length: 14
v_call: TRBV30
d_call: NA

cdr3_aa: CAISVGGTGNYNEQFF
cdr3_nt: TGTGCCATCAGTGTTGGGGGGACAGGAAATTACAATGAGCAGTTCTTC
j_call: TRBJ2-1
clone_size: NA
cdr3_length: 16
v_call: TRBV10-3
d_call: TRBD1